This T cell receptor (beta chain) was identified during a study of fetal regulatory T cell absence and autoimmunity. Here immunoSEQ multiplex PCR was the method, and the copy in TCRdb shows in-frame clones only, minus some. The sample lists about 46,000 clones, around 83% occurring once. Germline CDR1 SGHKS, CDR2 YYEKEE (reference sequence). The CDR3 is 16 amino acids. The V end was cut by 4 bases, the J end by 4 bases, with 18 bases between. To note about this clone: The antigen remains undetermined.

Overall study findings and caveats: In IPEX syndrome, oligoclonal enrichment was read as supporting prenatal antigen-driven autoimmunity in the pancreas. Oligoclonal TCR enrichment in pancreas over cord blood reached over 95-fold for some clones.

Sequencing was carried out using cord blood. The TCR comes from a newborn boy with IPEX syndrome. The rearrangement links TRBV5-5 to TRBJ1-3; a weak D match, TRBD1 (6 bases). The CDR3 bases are TGTGCCAGCAGCCTTCTATCCACAGGGAGGGGAAACACCATATATTTT. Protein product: CASSLLSTGRGNTIYF.